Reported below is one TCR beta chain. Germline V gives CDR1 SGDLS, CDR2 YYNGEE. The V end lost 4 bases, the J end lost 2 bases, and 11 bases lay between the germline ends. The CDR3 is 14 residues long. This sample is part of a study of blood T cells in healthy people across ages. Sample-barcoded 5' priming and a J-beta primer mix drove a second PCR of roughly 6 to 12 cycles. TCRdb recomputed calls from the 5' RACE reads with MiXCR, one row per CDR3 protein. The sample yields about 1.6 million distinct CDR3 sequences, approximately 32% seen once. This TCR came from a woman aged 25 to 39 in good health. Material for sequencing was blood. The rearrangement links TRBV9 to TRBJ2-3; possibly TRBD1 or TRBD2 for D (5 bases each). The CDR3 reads CASSRDGPTDTQYF. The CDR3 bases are TGTGCCAGCAGCCGGGACGGACCCACAGATACGCAGTATTTT.